A selection of T cell receptor beta chains follows, all from one sample in a study of cytomegalovirus exposure and HLA in healthy donors. Assay used: immunoSEQ multiplex PCR; TCRdb lists only in-frame clones, some missing. The table includes 60,000 to 70,000 clones, approximately 78% detected once. Sequencing was carried out using PBMCs. The receptor source for this set is a man between 18 and 29 years old in good health and CMV-seropositive. The CDR3 runs from the conserved cysteine through the conserved F or W. The D gene is left open where the match is weak. Clone sizes are given selectively: once, few, many, or a class where the clone is expanded.

j_gene | d_gene | abundance | v_gene | CDR3nt | CDR3aa
TRBJ2-1 | NA | NA | TRBV30 | TGTGCCTGGAGTCGGGGAGATGGAAATGAGCAGTTCTTC | CAWSRGDGNEQFF
TRBJ2-7 | TRBD1 | few | TRBV6-6 | TGTGCCAGCACCTCAGACAGGGTGGGGTACGAGCAGTACTTC | CASTSDRVGYEQYF
TRBJ1-2 | TRBD1 | NA | TRBV6-5 | TGTGCCAGCAGTGGGACAGGGAGCTATGGCTACACCTTC | CASSGTGSYGYTF
TRBJ2-5 | TRBD2 | NA | TRBV29-1 | TGCAGCGTTGAACACAACGGGGGGGTACAGTACTTC | CSVEHNGGVQYF
TRBJ1-6 | NA | NA | TRBV7-8 | TGTGCCAGCAGCCTGGACACTTATAATTCACCCCTCCACTTT | CASSLDTYNSPLHF
TRBJ2-1 | TRBD2 | NA | TRBV5-1 | TGCGCCAGCAGCTTGAGGGCTAGCGGGGGGTGGAATGAGCAGTTCTTC | CASSLRASGGWNEQFF
TRBJ2-5 | NA | NA | TRBV29-1 | TGCAGCGCGGCAGGGGCGGAAGAGACCCAGTACTTC | CSAAGAEETQYF
TRBJ1-2 | TRBD1 | NA | TRBV30 | TGTGCCTCCCCTAAATCCACAGGGGGCTATGGCTACACCTTC | CASPKSTGGYGYTF
TRBJ1-3 | NA | NA | TRBV6-1 | TGTGCCAGCCAGGACAGCTCTGGAAACACCATATATTTT | CASQDSSGNTIYF
TRBJ2-7 | NA | NA | TRBV18 | TGTGCCAGCTCACCGACGCAGGACGAGCAGTACTTC | CASSPTQDEQYF
TRBJ2-2 | NA | NA | TRBV9 | TGTGCCAGCAGCGCTAGAGGGGGGGACACCGGGGAGCTGTTTTTT | CASSARGGDTGELFF
TRBJ2-1 | NA | NA | TRBV29-1 | TGCAGCGTCGAGCTAACCCTCCCCTACAATGAGCAGTTCTTC | CSVELTLPYNEQFF
TRBJ2-2 | NA | NA | TRBV6-6 | TGTGCCAGCAAAGGAGGGATCGGGACCGGGGAGCTGTTTTTT | CASKGGIGTGELFF
TRBJ1-2 | NA | NA | TRBV30 | TGTGCCTGGAGTGTAAGCTTGTACGACTACACCTTC | CAWSVSLYDYTF
TRBJ2-3 | NA | NA | TRBV7-6 | TGTGCCAGCAGTGACCCCGACAGCTGGACAGATACGCAGTATTTT | CASSDPDSWTDTQYF
TRBJ2-6 | NA | NA | TRBV30 | TGTGCCTGCCTCGGCTCTGGGGCCAACGTCCTGACTTTC | CACLGSGANVLTF
TRBJ2-1 | NA | NA | TRBV6-1 | TGTGCCAGCACCATGGCACGGGACAATGAGCAGTTCTTC | CASTMARDNEQFF
TRBJ2-7 | NA | NA | TRBV6-1 | TGTGCCAGCAGTGGGTCGGGGACACCGGACTCCGAGCAGTACTTC | CASSGSGTPDSEQYF
TRBJ2-2 | NA | NA | TRBV11-2 | TGTGCCAGCAGCTTACAGCAGGGTGGGGACACCGGGGAGCTGTTTTTT | CASSLQQGGDTGELFF
TRBJ1-2 | TRBD1 | NA | TRBV10-3 | TGTGCCATCAGTGAGTCTACAGGGGGAGTTGTTGGCTACACCTTC | CAISESTGGVVGYTF